A single sample gave rise to the 3 T cell receptor beta chains below, sequenced in a study of chemoradiotherapy in HPV16-positive cancers. Sequenced by immunoSEQ multiplex PCR; TCRdb stores in-frame clones only, minus some. The repertoire holds fewer than 30,000 clones, with less than 95% as singletons. Sampling took place from a patient who underwent chemoradiotherapy. These receptors came from a human donor with HPV-associated anogenital cancer.

The chain joins TRBV27 to TRBJ1-2; a weak D match, TRBD1 (5 bases). The germline V and J ends were trimmed by 4 bases and 4 bases, with 16 bases remaining between them. This CDR3 spans 15 amino acids. Germline CDR1 is MNHEY and CDR2 is SMNVEV (reference sequence). CDR3 sequence reads: CASSSSGGFGYGYTF. In nucleotides, the CDR3 is TGTGCCAGCAGTTCATCGGGGGGGTTTGGCTATGGCTACACCTTC.

The CDR3 coding sequence is TGTGCCAGCAGTGAAGCGTTTCAGGGAGGCTACGAGCAGTACTTC. Translated: CASSEAFQGGYEQYF. The V and J genes are TRBV6-1 and TRBJ2-7, with a weak D call TRBD2 (6 bases). With 0 bases removed from V and 3 bases from J, the gap between germline ends came to 12 bases. CDR1 and CDR2 (germline): MNHNS, SASEGT. CDR3 size: 15 residues.

The gene calls are TRBV28 and TRBJ2-1, with D possibly matching TRBD2 (6 bases). V lost 7 bases to trimming and J lost 0 bases, with 13 bases between them. The V gene's germline CDR1 is MDHEN and CDR2 SYDVKM. The CDR3 extends over 15 amino acids. CDR3 nucleotides: TGTGCCAGCACCTTGGGGGGAAGCTCCTACAATGAGCAGTTCTTC. Protein product: CASTLGGSSYNEQFF.